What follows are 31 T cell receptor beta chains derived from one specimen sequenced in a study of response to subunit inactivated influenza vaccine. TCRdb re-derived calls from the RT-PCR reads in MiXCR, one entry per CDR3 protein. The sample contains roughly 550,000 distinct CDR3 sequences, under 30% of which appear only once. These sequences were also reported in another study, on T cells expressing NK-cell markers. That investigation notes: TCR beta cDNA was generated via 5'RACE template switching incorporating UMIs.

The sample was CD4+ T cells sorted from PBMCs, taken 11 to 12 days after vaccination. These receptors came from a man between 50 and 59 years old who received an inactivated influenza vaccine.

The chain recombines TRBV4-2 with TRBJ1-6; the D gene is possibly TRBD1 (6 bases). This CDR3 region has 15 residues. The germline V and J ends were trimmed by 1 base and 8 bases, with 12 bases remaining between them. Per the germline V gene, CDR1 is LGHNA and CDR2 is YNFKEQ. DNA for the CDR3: TGTGCCAGCAGCCAAGGGGTAGGGGGTGATTCACCCCTCCACTTT. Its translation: CASSQGVGGDSPLHF.

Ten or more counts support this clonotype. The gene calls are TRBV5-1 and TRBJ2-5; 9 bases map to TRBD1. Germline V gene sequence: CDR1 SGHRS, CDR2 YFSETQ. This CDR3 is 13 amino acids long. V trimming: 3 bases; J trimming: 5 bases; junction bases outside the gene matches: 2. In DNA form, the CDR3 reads TGCGCCAGCAGCTGGACAGGGGCTGAGACCCAGTACTTC. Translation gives CASSWTGAETQYF.

CDR3 sequence reads: CASRSLGQGGDEQYF. CDR3 DNA: TGCGCCAGCAGGAGTCTGGGGCAGGGCGGGGACGAGCAGTACTTC. The V gene is TRBV4-1, the J gene TRBJ2-7; tentatively, D is TRBD2 (6 bases). CDR3 length: 15 residues. Per the germline V gene, CDR1 is MGHRA and CDR2 is YSYEKL. V was pared by 6 bases and J by 5 bases, with 20 bases between.

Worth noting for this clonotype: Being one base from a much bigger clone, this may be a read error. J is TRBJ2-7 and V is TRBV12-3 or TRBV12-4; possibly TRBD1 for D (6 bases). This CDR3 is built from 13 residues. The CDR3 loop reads CASSPAGAYKQYF. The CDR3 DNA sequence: TGTGCCAGCAGCCCCGCAGGGGCCTACAAGCAGTACTTC.

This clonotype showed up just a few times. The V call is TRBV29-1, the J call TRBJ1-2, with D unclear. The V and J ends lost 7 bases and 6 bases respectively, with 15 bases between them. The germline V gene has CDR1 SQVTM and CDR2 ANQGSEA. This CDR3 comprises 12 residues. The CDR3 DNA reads TGCAGCGCCGGACTCGGTCAAAATGGCTACACCTTC. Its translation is CSAGLGQNGYTF.

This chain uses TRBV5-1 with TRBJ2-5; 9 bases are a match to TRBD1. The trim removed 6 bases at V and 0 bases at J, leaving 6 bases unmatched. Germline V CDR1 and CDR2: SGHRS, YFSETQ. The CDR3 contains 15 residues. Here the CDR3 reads CASTSGQGNQETQYF. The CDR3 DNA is TGCGCCAGCACCTCTGGACAGGGGAACCAAGAGACCCAGTACTTC.

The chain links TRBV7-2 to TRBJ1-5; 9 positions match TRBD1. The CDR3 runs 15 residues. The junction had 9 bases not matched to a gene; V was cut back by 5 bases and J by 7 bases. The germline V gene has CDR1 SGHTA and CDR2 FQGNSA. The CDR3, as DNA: TGTGCCAGCAGCAGAGGGACAGGGAGGGACCAGCCCCAGCATTTT. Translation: CASSRGTGRDQPQHF.

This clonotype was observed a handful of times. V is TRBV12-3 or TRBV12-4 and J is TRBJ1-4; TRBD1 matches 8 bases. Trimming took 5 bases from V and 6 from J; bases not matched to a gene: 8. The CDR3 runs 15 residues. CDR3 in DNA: TGTGCCAGCAGTAAAACAGGGGGTCCCTATGAAAAACTGTTTTTT. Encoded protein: CASSKTGGPYEKLFF.

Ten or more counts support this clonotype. CDR3 DNA sequence: TGTGCCAGCAGCCCACCTGGGACTGGCCGCACAGATACGCAGTATTTT. This gives the protein CASSPPGTGRTDTQYF. The chain recombines TRBV7-2 with TRBJ2-3; D is perhaps TRBD2 (6 bases). Germline lookup yields CDR1 SGHTA and CDR2 FQGNSA. This CDR3 is 16 amino acids long. Trimming left V 5 bases short and J 1 base short, with 16 bases between.

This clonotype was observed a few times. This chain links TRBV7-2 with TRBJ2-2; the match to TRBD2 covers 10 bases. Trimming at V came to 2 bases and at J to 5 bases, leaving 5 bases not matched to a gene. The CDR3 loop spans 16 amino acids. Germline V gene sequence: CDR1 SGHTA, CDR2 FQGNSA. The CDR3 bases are TGTGCCAGCAGCTTATGGCTAGCGGGGGCGACCGGGGAGCTGTTTTTT. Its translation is CASSLWLAGATGELFF.

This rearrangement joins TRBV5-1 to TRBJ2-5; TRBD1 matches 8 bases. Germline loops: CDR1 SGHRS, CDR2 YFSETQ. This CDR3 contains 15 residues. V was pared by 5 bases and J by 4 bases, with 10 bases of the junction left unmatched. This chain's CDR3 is CASSPWDRSGETQYF. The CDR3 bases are TGCGCCAGCAGTCCCTGGGACAGGTCGGGAGAGACCCAGTACTTC.

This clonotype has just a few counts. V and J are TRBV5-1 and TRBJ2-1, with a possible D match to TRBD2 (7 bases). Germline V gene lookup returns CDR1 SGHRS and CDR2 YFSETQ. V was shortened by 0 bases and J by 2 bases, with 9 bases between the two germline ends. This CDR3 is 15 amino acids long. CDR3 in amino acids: CASSLVGGAYNEQFF. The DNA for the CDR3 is TGCGCCAGCAGCTTGGTAGGGGGGGCCTACAATGAGCAGTTCTTC.

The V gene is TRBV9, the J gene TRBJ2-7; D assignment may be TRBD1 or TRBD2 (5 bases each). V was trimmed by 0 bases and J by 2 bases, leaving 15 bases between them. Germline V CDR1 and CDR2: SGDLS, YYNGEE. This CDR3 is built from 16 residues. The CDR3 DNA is TGTGCCAGCAGCGTAGGGGACGGTTTAATTACCTACGAGCAGTACTTC. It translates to CASSVGDGLITYEQYF. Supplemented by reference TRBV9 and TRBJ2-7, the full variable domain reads DSGVTQTPKHLITATGQRVTLRCSPRSGDLSVYWYQQSLDQGLQFLIQYYNGEERAKGNILERFSAQQFPDLHSELNLSSLELGDSALYFCASSVGDGLITYEQYFGPGTRLTVT.

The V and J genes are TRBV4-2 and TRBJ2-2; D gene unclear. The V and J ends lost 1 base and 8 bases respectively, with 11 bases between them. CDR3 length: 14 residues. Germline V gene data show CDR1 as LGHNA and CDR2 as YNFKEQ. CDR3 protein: CASSQGDRSGELFF. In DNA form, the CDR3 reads TGTGCCAGCAGCCAAGGGGATAGATCTGGGGAGCTGTTTTTT.

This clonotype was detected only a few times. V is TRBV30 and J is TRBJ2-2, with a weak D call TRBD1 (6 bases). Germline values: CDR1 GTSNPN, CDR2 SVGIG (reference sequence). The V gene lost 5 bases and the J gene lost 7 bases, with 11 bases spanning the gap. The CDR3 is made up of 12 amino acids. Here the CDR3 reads CAWGKGVGELFF. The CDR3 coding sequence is TGTGCCTGGGGGAAGGGGGTCGGGGAGCTGTTTTTT.

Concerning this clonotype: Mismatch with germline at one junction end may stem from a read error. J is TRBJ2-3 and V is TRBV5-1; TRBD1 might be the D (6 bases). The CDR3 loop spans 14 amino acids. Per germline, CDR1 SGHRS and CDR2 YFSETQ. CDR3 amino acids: CASTLGARADTQYF. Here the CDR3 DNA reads TGCGCCAGCACCTTGGGGGCCAGGGCAGATACGCAGTATTTT.

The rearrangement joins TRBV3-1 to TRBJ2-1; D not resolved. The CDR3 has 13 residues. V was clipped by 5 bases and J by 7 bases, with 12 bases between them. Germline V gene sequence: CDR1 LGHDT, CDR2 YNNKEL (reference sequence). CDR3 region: CASSSALFNEQFF. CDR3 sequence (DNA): TGTGCCAGCAGCTCCGCTCTATTTAATGAGCAGTTCTTC.

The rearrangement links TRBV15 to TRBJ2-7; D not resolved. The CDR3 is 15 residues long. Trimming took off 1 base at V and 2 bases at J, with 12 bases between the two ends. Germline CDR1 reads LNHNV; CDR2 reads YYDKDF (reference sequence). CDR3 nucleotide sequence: TGTGCCACCAGCAGAGGGGTCCTCACCCCCTACGAGCAGTACTTC. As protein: CATSRGVLTPYEQYF. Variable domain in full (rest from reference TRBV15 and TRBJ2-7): DAMVIQNPRYQVTQFGKPVTLSCSQTLNHNVMYWYQQKSSQAPKLLFHYYDKDFNNEADTPDNFQSRRPNTSFCFLDIRSPGLGDTAMYLCATSRGVLTPYEQYFGPGTRLTVT.

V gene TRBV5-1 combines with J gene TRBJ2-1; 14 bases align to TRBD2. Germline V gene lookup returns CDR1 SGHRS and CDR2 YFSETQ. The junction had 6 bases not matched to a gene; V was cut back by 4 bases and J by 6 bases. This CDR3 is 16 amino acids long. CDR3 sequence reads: CASSPPGLAGGNEQFF. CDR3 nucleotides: TGCGCCAGCAGCCCACCCGGACTAGCGGGGGGCAATGAGCAGTTCTTC. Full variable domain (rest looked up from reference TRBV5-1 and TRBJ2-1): KAGVTQTPRYLIKTRGQQVTLSCSPISGHRSVSWYQQTPGQGLQFLFEYFSETQRNKGNFPGRFSGRQFSNSRSEMNVSTLELGDSALYLCASSPPGLAGGNEQFFGPGTRLTVL.

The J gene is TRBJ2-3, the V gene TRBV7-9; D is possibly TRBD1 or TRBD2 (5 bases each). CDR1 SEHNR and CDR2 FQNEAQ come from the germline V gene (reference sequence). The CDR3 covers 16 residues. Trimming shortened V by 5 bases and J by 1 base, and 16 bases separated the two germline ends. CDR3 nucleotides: TGTGCCAGCAGCATGGGACGTCTCGGAGGCACAGATACGCAGTATTTT. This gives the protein CASSMGRLGGTDTQYF.

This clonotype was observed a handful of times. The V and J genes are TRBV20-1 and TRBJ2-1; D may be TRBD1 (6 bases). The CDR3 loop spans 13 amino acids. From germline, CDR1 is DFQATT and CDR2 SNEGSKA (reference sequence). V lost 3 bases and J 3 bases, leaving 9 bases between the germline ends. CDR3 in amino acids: CSARETGYNEQFF. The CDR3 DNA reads TGCAGTGCTAGGGAGACAGGCTACAATGAGCAGTTCTTC.

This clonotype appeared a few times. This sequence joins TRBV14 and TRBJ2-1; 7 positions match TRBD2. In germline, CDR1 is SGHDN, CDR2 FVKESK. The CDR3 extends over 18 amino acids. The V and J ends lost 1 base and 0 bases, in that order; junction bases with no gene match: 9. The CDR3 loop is CASSQGLWRGSSYNEQFF. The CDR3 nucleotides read TGTGCCAGCAGCCAAGGATTATGGCGGGGGAGCTCCTACAATGAGCAGTTCTTC.

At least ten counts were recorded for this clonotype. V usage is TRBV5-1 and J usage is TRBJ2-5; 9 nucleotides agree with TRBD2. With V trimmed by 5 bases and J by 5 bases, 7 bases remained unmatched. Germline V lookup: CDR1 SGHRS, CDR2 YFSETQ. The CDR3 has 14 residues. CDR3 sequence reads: CASRPLTSGETQYF. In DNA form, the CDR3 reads TGCGCCAGCAGACCCCTAACTAGCGGGGAGACCCAGTACTTC.

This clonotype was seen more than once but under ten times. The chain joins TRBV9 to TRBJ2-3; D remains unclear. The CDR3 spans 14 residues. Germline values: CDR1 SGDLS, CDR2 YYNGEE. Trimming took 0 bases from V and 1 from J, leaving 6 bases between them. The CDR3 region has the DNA TGTGCCAGCAGCGTAGAGGTCCGCACAGATACGCAGTATTTT. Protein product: CASSVEVRTDTQYF.

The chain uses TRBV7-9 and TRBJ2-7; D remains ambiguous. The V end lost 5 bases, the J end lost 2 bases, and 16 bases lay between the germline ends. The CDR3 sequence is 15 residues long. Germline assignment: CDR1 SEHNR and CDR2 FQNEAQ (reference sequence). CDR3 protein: CASSEGPAPPYEQYF. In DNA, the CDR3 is TGTGCCAGCAGCGAAGGGCCAGCTCCACCCTACGAGCAGTACTTC. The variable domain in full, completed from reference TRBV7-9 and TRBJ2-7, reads DTGVSQNPRHKITKRGQNVTFRCDPISEHNRLYWYRQTLGQGPEFLTYFQNEAQLEKSRLLSDRFSAERPKGSFSTLEIQRTEQGDSAMYLCASSEGPAPPYEQYFGPGTRLTVT.

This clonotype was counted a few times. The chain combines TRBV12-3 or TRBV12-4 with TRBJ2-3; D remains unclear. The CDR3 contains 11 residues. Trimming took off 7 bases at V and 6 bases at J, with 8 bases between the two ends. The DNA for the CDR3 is TGTGCCAGCACCGCCGCCGATACGCAGTATTTT. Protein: CASTAADTQYF.

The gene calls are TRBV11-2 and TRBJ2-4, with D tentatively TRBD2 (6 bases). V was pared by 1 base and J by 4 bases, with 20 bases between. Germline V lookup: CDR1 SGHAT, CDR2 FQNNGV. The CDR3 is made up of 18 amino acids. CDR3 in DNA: TGTGCCAGCAGCTTAGTTCCACCGCCCGGGGGTTCAAAAAACATTCAGTACTTC. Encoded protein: CASSLVPPPGGSKNIQYF.

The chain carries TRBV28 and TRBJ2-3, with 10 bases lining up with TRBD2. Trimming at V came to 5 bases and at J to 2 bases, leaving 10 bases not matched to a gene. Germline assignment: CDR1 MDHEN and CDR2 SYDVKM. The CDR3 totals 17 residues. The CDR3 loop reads CASSLLLAGTDTDTQYF. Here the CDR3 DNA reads TGTGCCAGCAGTCTTCTACTAGCGGGGACTGACACAGATACGCAGTATTTT.

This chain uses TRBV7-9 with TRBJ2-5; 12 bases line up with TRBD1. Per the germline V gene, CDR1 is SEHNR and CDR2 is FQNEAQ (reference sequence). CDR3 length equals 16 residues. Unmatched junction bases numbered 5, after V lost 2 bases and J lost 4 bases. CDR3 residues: CASSLPRDRGRETQYF. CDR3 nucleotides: TGTGCCAGCAGCTTACCCAGGGACAGGGGGCGAGAGACCCAGTACTTC.

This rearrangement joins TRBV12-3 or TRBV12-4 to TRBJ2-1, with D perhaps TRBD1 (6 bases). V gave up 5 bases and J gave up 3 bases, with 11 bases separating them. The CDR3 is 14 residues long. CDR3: CASSLGQNYNEQFF. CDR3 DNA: TGTGCCAGCAGTCTCGGACAGAACTACAATGAGCAGTTCTTC.

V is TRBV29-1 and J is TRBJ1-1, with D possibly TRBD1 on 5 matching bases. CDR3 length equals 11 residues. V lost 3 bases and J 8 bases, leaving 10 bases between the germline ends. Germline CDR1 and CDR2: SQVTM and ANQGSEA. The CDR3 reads CSVDTGTEAFF. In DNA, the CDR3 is TGCAGCGTTGACACCGGGACGGAAGCTTTCTTT. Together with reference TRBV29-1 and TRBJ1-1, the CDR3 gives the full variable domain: SAVISQKPSRDICQRGTSLTIQCQVDSQVTMMFWYRQQPGQSLTLIATANQGSEATYESGFVIDKFPISRPNLTFSTLTVSNMSPEDSSIYLCSVDTGTEAFFGQGTRLTVV.